One and the same sample provided the 15 T cell receptor beta chains below, sequenced in a study of identical twins. TCRdb re-derived calls from the 5' RACE reads in MiXCR, one entry per CDR3 protein. The table has some 500,000 distinct CDR3 sequences, around an eighth seen once. These data also featured in a second study, about yellow fever vaccine responses in identical twins.

Sequencing was performed on CD4+ T cells sorted from blood. The source is a woman between 18 and 30 years old in good health.

This rearrangement joins TRBV5-6 to TRBJ2-3; D call uncertain. CDR1 and CDR2 (germline): SGHDT, YYEEEE. The V and J ends lost 4 bases and 7 bases respectively, with 16 bases between them. CDR3 length: 14 residues. The CDR3 reads CASSTRPLFNTQYF. In DNA, the CDR3 is TGTGCCAGCAGCACCCGGCCGCTTTTCAATACGCAGTATTTT.

In this sample, this clonotype turned up many times. The chain couples TRBV4-2 to TRBJ2-3; 8 bases agree with TRBD2. The CDR3 consists of 16 residues. Germline V CDR1 and CDR2: LGHNA, YNFKEQ. The ends lost 0 bases at V and 0 bases at J; junction bases unmatched: 2. The CDR3 region has the DNA TGTGCCAGCAGCCAAGAACCTAGCGGGAGCACAGATACGCAGTATTTT. Translating gives CASSQEPSGSTDTQYF.

This clonotype was recorded many times. The chain combines TRBV7-8 with TRBJ2-2, with 10 bases fitting TRBD2. From germline, CDR1 is SGHVS and CDR2 FQNEAQ. The CDR3 length is 17 residues. The V and J ends lost 5 bases and 4 bases, in that order; junction bases with no gene match: 10. CDR3 DNA sequence: TGTGCCAGCAGCCCGGGGCTAGCGGGAGTCGGCACCGGGGAGCTGTTTTTT. It yields the protein CASSPGLAGVGTGELFF. Combining the CDR3 with reference TRBV7-8 and TRBJ2-2 gives the whole variable domain GAGVSQSPRYKVAKRGQDVALRCDPISGHVSLFWYQQALGQGPEFLTYFQNEAQLDKSGLPSDRFFAERPEGSVSTLKIQRTQQEDSAVYLCASSPGLAGVGTGELFFGEGSRLTVL.

This clonotype appeared a few times. CDR3 sequence reads: CSASSDRGKTYNEQFF. CDR3 DNA sequence: TGCAGTGCTAGCTCGGACAGGGGTAAAACCTACAATGAGCAGTTCTTC. V is TRBV20-1 and J is TRBJ2-1; TRBD1 agrees at 9 bases. Germline CDR1 is DFQATT and CDR2 is SNEGSKA (reference sequence). Germline trimming cut 3 bases from V and 2 bases from J; bases unmatched to any gene: 8. This CDR3 has 16 residues.

The chain links TRBV28 to TRBJ2-3; TRBD1 or TRBD2 may be the D gene (5 bases each). The germline CDR1 and CDR2 sequences are MDHEN and SYDVKM. This CDR3 is built from 15 residues. Trimming stripped 3 bases from V and 1 base from J, with 11 bases between. This CDR3 reads CASSFGGLGTDTQYF. For the CDR3, the DNA is TGTGCCAGCAGTTTTGGGGGATTGGGCACAGATACGCAGTATTTT.

This clonotype occurred a few times. The genes are TRBV19 and TRBJ1-1; 7 nucleotides agree with TRBD1. This CDR3 spans 14 amino acids. Germline V gives CDR1 LNHDA, CDR2 SQIVND (reference sequence). With V trimmed by 4 bases and J by 3 bases, 5 bases remained unmatched. The CDR3 reads CASSTGQADTEAFF. As DNA, the CDR3 is TGTGCCAGTAGTACAGGACAGGCCGACACTGAAGCTTTCTTT.

A few counts support this clonotype. The chain carries TRBV2 and TRBJ2-1; the match to TRBD2 covers 13 bases. The CDR3 is 19 amino acids. The J segment lost 5 bases and the V segment lost 6 bases, leaving 16 bases of the junction unmatched. CDR1 is SNHLY, CDR2 FYNNEI, per germline. The CDR3 sequence: CASRGTSGGGLRSNNEQFF. The CDR3 DNA is TGTGCCAGCAGAGGAACTAGCGGGGGGGGGCTAAGATCTAACAATGAGCAGTTCTTC.

In its sample, this clonotype was seen a few times. The chain joins TRBV20-1 to TRBJ2-7, with 11 bases identical to TRBD2. Germline trimming cut 5 bases from V and 0 bases from J; bases unmatched to any gene: 3. In germline, CDR1 is DFQATT, CDR2 SNEGSKA (reference sequence). There are 14 residues in the CDR3. The CDR3 DNA reads as TGCAGTGCTGACGGGACTAGCGGCTCCTACGAGCAGTACTTC. Encoded protein: CSADGTSGSYEQYF.

This chain connects TRBV21-1 to TRBJ2-1; the table's D call of TRBD2 was not tested on the DNA. TRBV21-1 is shown as a pseudogene. The CDR3 covers 19 residues. The CDR3 DNA sequence: TGTGCCAGCAGCCACATAGGGGGACTAGCGGGAGATCTGTGGAATGAGCAGTTCTTC. Encoded protein: CASSHIGGLAGDLWNEQFF.

The rearrangement joins TRBV20-1 to TRBJ2-7, with 12 nucleotides matching TRBD2. Germline loops: CDR1 DFQATT, CDR2 SNEGSKA (reference sequence). With 3 bases clipped from V and 4 bases from J, the junction kept 7 bases outside the gene matches. The CDR3 has 15 amino acids. The CDR3 sequence: CSASKPGTSGYEQYF. In nucleotides, the CDR3 is TGCAGTGCTAGTAAGCCCGGGACTAGCGGGTACGAGCAGTACTTC.

The chain has TRBV7-2 and TRBJ2-7, with no clear D. Germline CDR1 and CDR2: SGHTA and FQGNSA. The CDR3 has 11 amino acids. Trimming shortened V by 3 bases and J by 11 bases, and 11 bases separated the two germline ends. The chain's CDR3 is CASSFGAGEYF. Here the CDR3 DNA reads TGTGCCAGCAGCTTCGGCGCAGGAGAGTACTTC.

There are a few counts of this clonotype. The chain uses TRBV20-1 and TRBJ2-7, with D perhaps being TRBD1 or TRBD2 (8 bases each). The length of the CDR3 is 16 residues. Germline V CDR1 and CDR2: DFQATT, SNEGSKA (reference sequence). V gave up 6 bases and J gave up 6 bases, with 27 bases separating them. CDR3 coding DNA: TGCAGTGCCACAGGGGCGGGGGGACAGGTCCCTATCGAGCAGTACTTC. Encoded protein: CSATGAGGQVPIEQYF.

The V call is TRBV4-3, the J call TRBJ2-7; 9 nucleotides align to TRBD2. From germline, CDR1 is LGHNA and CDR2 YSLEER. Losses at the gene ends were 8 bases for V and 0 bases for J; bases not matched to a gene: 5. This CDR3 region has 14 residues. Here the CDR3 DNA reads TGCGCCAGCGCCCGGACTAGCGCCTCCTACGAGCAGTACTTC. It translates to CASARTSASYEQYF.

This clonotype was recorded a few times. The chain employs TRBV15 and TRBJ2-2, with a weak D call TRBD1 (7 bases). Germline V gene data show CDR1 as LNHNV and CDR2 as YYDKDF (reference sequence). The CDR3 covers 17 residues. V was clipped by 1 base and J by 4 bases, with 16 bases between them. CDR3 residues: CATSRAGDRRFTGELFF. In DNA form, the CDR3 reads TGTGCCACCAGCAGAGCGGGGGACAGAAGATTCACCGGGGAGCTGTTTTTT.

The DNA of the CDR3 is TGTGCCAGCAACATTAACACCGGGGAGCTGTTTTTT. This codes for CASNINTGELFF. This chain joins TRBV7-9 and TRBJ2-2, with D hard to call. Germline lookup yields CDR1 SEHNR and CDR2 FQNEAQ (reference sequence). This CDR3 region has 12 residues. Trimming removed 7 bases at V and 2 bases at J, with 5 bases between.